The 16 T cell receptor beta chains below all came from one sample that was sequenced in a study of shared clonotypes between healthy human individuals. Only CD45RO-negative cells positively selected for CCR7 counted as naive CD8 cells, so terminally differentiated effector memory CD45RA+ cells were excluded. The assay was immunoSEQ multiplex PCR, and TCRdb's table has in-frame clones only and misses some. The sample comprises about 1,800,000 clones, about 94% of which are singletons, and less than 1.5% rests with the top ten. Source material: naive CD8+ T cells sorted from blood. These TCRs come from a man aged 18 to 30 in good health.

The genes are TRBV7-9 and TRBJ2-1; 12 nucleotides agree with TRBD2. CDR3 length: 15 amino acids. V lost 9 bases, J lost 4 bases, and 7 bases stayed unmatched. Germline loops: CDR1 SEHNR, CDR2 FQNEAQ (reference sequence). CDR3 nucleotide sequence: TGTGCCAGTGGAGCTAGCGGGGGGGCTTACAATGAGCAGTTCTTC. Translated: CASGASGGAYNEQFF.

The chain joins TRBV9 to TRBJ1-6, with TRBD1 identical over 7 bases. Germline CDR1 SGDLS, CDR2 YYNGEE. V trimming: 6 bases; J trimming: 8 bases; junction bases outside the gene matches: 5. The CDR3 consists of 13 residues. CDR3 in DNA: TGTGCCAGCACCCGGGACAGCTATTCACCCCTCCACTTT. Protein: CASTRDSYSPLHF.

The chain links TRBV2 to TRBJ1-5; D unresolved. Germline lookup yields CDR1 SNHLY and CDR2 FYNNEI. V was cut by 7 bases and J by 1 base, with 8 bases left in between. The CDR3 is 13 residues long. The CDR3 loop is CASNKDSNQPQHF. The CDR3 DNA follows: TGTGCCAGCAATAAGGACAGCAATCAGCCCCAGCATTTT.

With respect to this clone: The same CDR3 also results from other DNA sequences found in this sample. V is TRBV6-5 and J is TRBJ2-5; 9 nucleotides agree with TRBD2. This CDR3 comprises 15 residues. V lost 3 bases and J lost 4; bases outside the gene matches: 6. Germline-derived CDR1 and CDR2 are MNHEY and SVGAGI. CDR3 DNA sequence: TGTGCCAGCAGTTATAGCGGGAGCCTTGGAGAGACCCAGTACTTC. Translating it yields CASSYSGSLGETQYF.

Here the CDR3 reads CASSLNGRYEQFF. The CDR3 region has the DNA TGCGCCAGCAGCTTAAACGGGAGGTATGAGCAGTTCTTC. The V and J genes are TRBV5-1 and TRBJ2-1; 7 nucleotides line up with TRBD2. CDR1 is SGHRS, CDR2 YFSETQ, per germline. This CDR3 has 13 amino acids. The V segment lost 2 bases and the J segment 8 bases; nucleotides outside the gene matches: 4.

The rearrangement uses TRBV5-5 and TRBJ1-2; no clear D gene. V was cut by 0 bases and J by 7 bases, with 13 bases left in between. This CDR3 comprises 14 residues. Germline CDR1 and CDR2: SGHKS and YYEKEE (reference sequence). The CDR3 DNA is TGTGCCAGCAGCTTGGTAGGCGCGGGAACTGGCTACACCTTC. It codes for CASSLVGAGTGYTF. The whole variable domain, remainder taken from reference TRBV5-5 and TRBJ1-2, is DAGVTQSPTHLIKTRGQQVTLRCSPISGHKSVSWYQQVLGQGPQFIFQYYEKEERGRGNFPDRFSARQFPNYSSELNVNALLLGDSALYLCASSLVGAGTGYTFGSGTRLTVV.

V gene TRBV27 combines with J gene TRBJ1-3, with D hard to call. The CDR3 spans 16 residues. Trimming pared 2 bases from V and 4 bases from J, leaving 15 bases between. Germline V lookup: CDR1 MNHEY, CDR2 SMNVEV (reference sequence). For the CDR3, the DNA is TGTGCCAGCAGTTTACTAGCTGTCGCAGAGGGAAACACCATATATTTT. This encodes CASSLLAVAEGNTIYF.

The rearrangement uses TRBV5-4 and TRBJ2-1; the D is unclear. CDR3 length equals 13 residues. Trimming removed 6 bases at V and 7 bases at J, with 14 bases between. From germline, CDR1 is SGHNT and CDR2 YYREEE (reference sequence). The CDR3 bases are TGTGCCAGCACCCCGGCCAATACGAATGAGCAGTTCTTC. Its protein product is CASTPANTNEQFF.

The chain couples TRBV7-9 to TRBJ2-5; the match to TRBD2 covers 11 bases. This CDR3 contains 16 residues. Germline V gene data show CDR1 as SEHNR and CDR2 as FQNEAQ (reference sequence). The junction had 8 bases not matched to a gene; V was cut back by 5 bases and J by 3 bases. The CDR3 loop is CASSPTMTSGEETQYF. The CDR3, as DNA: TGTGCCAGCAGCCCTACCATGACTAGCGGGGAAGAGACCCAGTACTTC.

To note about this clone: Other DNA sequences from this sample encode an identical CDR3 as well. The gene calls are TRBV9 and TRBJ2-3; 7 bases align to TRBD2. The CDR3 covers 15 residues. Losses at the gene ends were 0 bases for V and 1 base for J; bases not matched to a gene: 2. Germline CDR1 reads SGDLS; CDR2 reads YYNGEE. CDR3: CASSVGSGGTDTQYF. For the CDR3, the DNA is TGTGCCAGCAGCGTAGGCAGCGGGGGCACAGATACGCAGTATTTT. Combining the CDR3 with reference TRBV9 and TRBJ2-3 gives the whole variable domain DSGVTQTPKHLITATGQRVTLRCSPRSGDLSVYWYQQSLDQGLQFLIQYYNGEERAKGNILERFSAQQFPDLHSELNLSSLELGDSALYFCASSVGSGGTDTQYFGPGTRLTVL.

The V call is TRBV7-8, the J call TRBJ1-2, with 8 bases aligning to TRBD1. Germline V gene lookup returns CDR1 SGHVS and CDR2 FQNEAQ. There are 15 residues in the CDR3. V was pared by 5 bases and J by 6 bases, with 11 bases of the junction left unmatched. The CDR3 spells CASSQSGQVDDGYTF. Written as DNA, the CDR3 is TGTGCCAGCAGCCAATCGGGACAGGTTGACGATGGCTACACCTTC.

The chain uses TRBV5-1 and TRBJ1-1, with D possibly matching TRBD1 (5 bases). V lost 0 bases and J 4 bases, leaving 13 bases between the germline ends. The CDR3 runs to 15 residues. Per the germline V gene, CDR1 is SGHRS and CDR2 is YFSETQ. Written as DNA, the CDR3 is TGCGCCAGCAGCTTGGTAGGTGGGGGAAGCACTGAAGCTTTCTTT. This sequence encodes CASSLVGGGSTEAFF.

CDR3 region: CASSYGEQFF. The CDR3 region has the DNA TGTGCCAGCAGTTACGGCGAGCAGTTCTTC. The chain links TRBV2 to TRBJ2-1, with D unclear. The ends were cut back, 5 bases at V and 10 bases at J, with 6 bases in the middle. The CDR3 is 10 residues long. The germline V gene has CDR1 SNHLY and CDR2 FYNNEI. Based on the CDR3 plus reference TRBV2 and TRBJ2-1, the full variable domain is EPEVTQTPSHQVTQMGQEVILRCVPISNHLYFYWYRQILGQKVEFLVSFYNNEISEKSEIFDDQFSVERPDGSNFTLKIRSTKLEDSAMYFCASSYGEQFFGPGTRLTVL.

The chain links TRBV5-1 to TRBJ2-1; D is undetermined. The ends were cut back, 4 bases at V and 10 bases at J, with 12 bases in the middle. Germline CDR1 and CDR2: SGHRS and YFSETQ. The CDR3 runs 12 residues. Written as DNA, the CDR3 is TGCGCCAGCAGCCCAGAATCGGTCGAGCAGTTCTTC. Encoded protein: CASSPESVEQFF.

This clone was counted once. The chain carries TRBV29-1 and TRBJ2-2, with D perhaps TRBD1 (5 bases). Trimming cost V 5 bases and J 4 bases, with 8 bases left between them. Germline V CDR1 and CDR2: SQVTM, ANQGSEA. This CDR3 is built from 12 residues. The CDR3 protein is CSVLGPTGELFF. As DNA, the CDR3 is TGCAGCGTTCTGGGGCCCACCGGGGAGCTGTTTTTT.

The chain employs TRBV5-6 and TRBJ2-5, with 7 nucleotides matching TRBD2. The CDR3 spans 12 residues. V was clipped by 5 bases and J by 4 bases; unmatched bases: 2. The germline gives CDR1 SGHDT, CDR2 YYEEEE. CDR3 sequence: CASRRESETQYF. The CDR3 DNA sequence: TGTGCCAGCAGGCGGGAGTCAGAGACCCAGTACTTC. Combining the CDR3 with reference TRBV5-6 and TRBJ2-5 gives the whole variable domain DAGVTQSPTHLIKTRGQQVTLRCSPKSGHDTVSWYQQALGQGPQFIFQYYEEEERQRGNFPDRFSGHQFPNYSSELNVNALLLGDSALYLCASRRESETQYFGPGTRLLVL.